This record concerns one T cell receptor (beta chain) sequence. This record comes from a study of T cells in Graves' hyperthyroidism and ophthalmopathy. Study details: Before any treatment, at initial diagnosis, peripheral blood was collected.

Researchers amplified the TCR beta CDR3 regions from RNA transcripts. The HTBI primer set drove a first-round RT-PCR of the TCR CDR3. TCRdb processed the multiplex PCR reads anew with MiXCR; each CDR3 protein has one entry. In the table there are some 580,000 distinct CDR3 sequences, 16% of which are singletons. A Clinical Activity Score of at least 3, a NOSPECS grade of at least 4 and a duration under 3 months were recorded in the ophthalmopathy patients. The specimen sequenced was blood. This TCR was sampled from a woman in her forties with Graves' ophthalmopathy.

The DNA of the CDR3 is TGTGCCAGCATGGTGGTAGGGACAGGGTTGTCCGGGGAGCTGTTTTTT. It specifies CASMVVGTGLSGELFF. V and J are TRBV27 and TRBJ2-2, with 9 positions matching TRBD1. Trimming took 7 bases from V and 6 from J; bases not matched to a gene: 12. The V gene's germline CDR1 is MNHEY and CDR2 SMNVEV (reference sequence). This CDR3 is built from 16 residues.